The entry below gives a single TCR beta chain sequence along with its context. Its antigen remains unidentified. These data originate in a study of T cell responses to AZD1222 COVID-19 vaccine. Trimming at V came to 5 bases and at J to 5 bases, leaving 12 bases not matched to a gene. Germline V gene lookup returns CDR1 MDHEN and CDR2 SYDVKM. The CDR3 consists of 16 residues. The table came from immunoSEQ multiplex PCR; TCRdb's copy has only in-frame clones and leaves some out. This table has roughly 100,000 clones, around 95% appearing once. Study outcomes and limitations: Baseline antibody screening turned up just a handful of seropositive AZD1222 recipients. Donors, mostly white British, included more females; clonal diversity was possibly underestimated.

The clonotype was recovered from an adult in good health. The input for sequencing was peripheral blood, taken on day 0 of AZD1222 vaccination. J is TRBJ2-1 and V is TRBV28; 7 bases line up with TRBD2. The DNA for the CDR3 is TGTGCCAGCAGTCCGGGCGTAGCGGGTGAGAACAATGAGCAGTTCTTC. Its protein is CASSPGVAGENNEQFF. The whole variable domain, filled in from reference TRBV28 and TRBJ2-1, reads DVKVTQSSRYLVKRTGEKVFLECVQDMDHENMFWYRQDPGLGLRLIYFSYDVKMKEKGDIPEGYSVSREKKERFSLILESASTNQTSMYLCASSPGVAGENNEQFFGPGTRLTVL.